This record looks at one TCR beta chain sequence and its context. Its antigen is unknown. Germline-derived CDR1 and CDR2 are SGHNT and YYREEE (reference sequence). There are 13 residues in the CDR3. Trimming stripped 5 bases from V and 4 bases from J, with 12 bases between. The data belong to a study of CD8+ T cells in alopecia areata. Study background: Dosing spanned 6 to 18 months on tofacitinib, then 6 months off drug. Whole-study findings and limits: Greater clonality was observed in lesional scalp samples, especially alopecia totalis/universalis, versus normal scalp. Sharing of TCRs across patients appeared less clear than in mice, possibly for HLA-related reasons.

RNA extraction was followed by reverse transcription into cDNA, which acted as the sequencing template. The data were produced by immunoSEQ multiplex PCR, yet TCRdb's version contains in-frame clones alone and is incomplete. The sample has about 130,000 clones; 45% to 65% are singletons. It was from alopecia areata patients that lesional scalp punch biopsies and peripheral blood were collected. The source material was CD4+ T cells sorted from blood, sampled at week 0. The V and J genes are TRBV5-4 and TRBJ1-2, with a tentative D call TRBD1 (5 bases). The clonotype comes from a human donor with alopecia areata. The DNA of the CDR3 is TGTGCCAGCAGTCAGGACGGGACCTATGGCTACACCTTC. Its translation is CASSQDGTYGYTF. The full variable domain, in which reference TRBV5-4 and TRBJ1-2 provide the parts outside the CDR3, is ETGVTQSPTHLIKTRGQQVTLRCSSQSGHNTVSWYQQALGQGPQFIFQYYREEENGRGNFPPRFSGLQFPNYSSELNVNALELDDSALYLCASSQDGTYGYTFGSGTRLTVV.